Detailed here is one T cell receptor beta chain. Its antigen is not identified. The data stem from a study of T cells after yellow fever vaccination. Broader study findings: Faster peaking, at day 5 versus 15, marked a secondary response that was weaker. Once the booster was given, most primary-vaccination clones reappeared, at approximately 97% for CD4 and over 85% for CD8.

From the 5' RACE reads, TCRdb called clonotypes with MiXCR, one entry per CDR3 protein. The table lists about 330,000 distinct CDR3 sequences, 6.8% of them singletons. Germline V gene sequence: CDR1 LGHDT, CDR2 YNNKEL (reference sequence). V was clipped by 2 bases and J by 11 bases, with 17 bases between them. The CDR3 extends over 14 amino acids. The TCR sequence derives from a man aged 18 to 30 who received the YFV17D yellow fever vaccine. The chain links TRBV3-1 to TRBJ2-3; perhaps TRBD1 as D (5 bases). This specimen was PBMCs, taken about 49 days after the first yellow fever vaccination. CDR3 coding DNA: TGTGCCAGCAGCCAACCCCCTGAACTTAGGGGGCAGTATTTT. Amino acids: CASSQPPELRGQYF.